A selection of T cell receptor beta chains follows, all from one sample in a study of neoadjuvant nivolumab and ipilimumab in lung cancer. Generated by immunoSEQ multiplex PCR, the TCRdb table keeps only in-frame clones and is missing some. The data show approximately 7,200 clones, around 85% seen once. The source material was tumor tissue, sampled after neoadjuvant nivolumab, alone or with ipilimumab, at or shortly before surgery. These TCRs come from an adult with non-small cell lung cancer. The CDR3 runs from the conserved cysteine through the conserved F or W. Clone size is shown for a subset of rows, as once, few, many or a class of expanded clone.

clone size	V gene	J gene	CDR3 protein
.	TRBV6-5	TRBJ1-5	CASSYSRGGQPQHF
.	TRBV6-5	TRBJ1-6	CASSRVTYNSPLHF
few	TRBV28	TRBJ1-6	CASSWTVGSPLHF
.	TRBV6-1	TRBJ1-4	CASSGAIGGKGEKLFF
.	TRBV6-5	TRBJ2-7	CASSYATAYEQYF
once	TRBV29-1	TRBJ1-1	CSVIQGAARNTEAFF
.	TRBV5-5	TRBJ2-5	CASSLEQFGDQETQYF
few	TRBV29-1	TRBJ1-5	CSVIQGRDSNQPQHF
.	TRBV5-1	TRBJ1-4	CASSLGGGSVKTNEKLFF
.	TRBV6-5	TRBJ1-2	CASSSISTGYGYTF
.	TRBV6-5	TRBJ1-4	CASSNPRRTEEKLFF
.	TRBV20-1	TRBJ2-3	CSAVGVDTQYF
.	TRBV19	TRBJ1-6	CASSKSVSSYNSPLHF
.	TRBV6-5	TRBJ2-1	CASTLQGSNEQFF
.	TRBV11-1	TRBJ1-1	CASSLAYRVNTEAFF
.	TRBV6-5	TRBJ1-2	CASSSTSKGVNYGYTF
.	TRBV7-9	TRBJ2-2	CASSPLDGELFF
.	TRBV5-4	TRBJ1-2	CASSLEARGGYTF
.	TRBV7-9	TRBJ1-2	CASSLHSTRTGGYGYTF
.	TRBV7-2	TRBJ1-1	CASSLQGTLVSTEAFF
.	TRBV6-5	TRBJ2-1	CASSPSRQGSVFF
.	TRBV5-1	TRBJ2-7	CASSTGQAGLEQYF
.	TRBV18	TRBJ2-5	CASSPRPPMIRGGGEETQYF
few	TRBV5-1	TRBJ2-3	CASSGAGNPSVYTDTQYF
.	TRBV5-1	TRBJ2-7	CASSLGSEEQYF
.	TRBV7-9	TRBJ2-1	CASSEKFF
few	TRBV18	TRBJ2-7	CASSRGQGPYEQYF
.	TRBV14	TRBJ1-5	CASSQERFSPQHF
once	TRBV11-1	TRBJ1-1	CASSLQLAGDLNTEAFF
.	TRBV6-5	TRBJ1-4	CASSLRGFGEKLFF
.	TRBV5-1	TRBJ1-3	CASSLGGPGPGNTIYF